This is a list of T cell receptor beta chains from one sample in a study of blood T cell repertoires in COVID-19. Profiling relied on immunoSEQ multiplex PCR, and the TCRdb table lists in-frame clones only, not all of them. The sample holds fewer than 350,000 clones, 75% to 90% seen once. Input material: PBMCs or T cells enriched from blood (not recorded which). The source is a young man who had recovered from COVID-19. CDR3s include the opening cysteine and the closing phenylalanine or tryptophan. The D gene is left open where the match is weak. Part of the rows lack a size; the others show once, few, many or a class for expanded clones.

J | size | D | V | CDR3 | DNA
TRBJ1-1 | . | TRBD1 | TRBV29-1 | CSGDRGTNTEAFF | TGCAGCGGTGACAGGGGGACTAACACTGAAGCTTTCTTT
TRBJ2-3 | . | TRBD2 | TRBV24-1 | CATSDRGRRLTDTQYF | TGTGCCACCAGTGACCGCGGGAGGAGACTCACAGATACGCAGTATTTT
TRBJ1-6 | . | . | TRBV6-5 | CASKSVNNSPLHF | TGTGCCAGCAAGTCGGTCAATAATTCACCCCTCCACTTT
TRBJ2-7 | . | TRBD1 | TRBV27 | CASSFRRQGAVEQYF | TGTGCCAGCAGTTTCCGAAGACAGGGGGCGGTCGAGCAGTACTTC
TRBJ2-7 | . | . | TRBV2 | CASSPGTSPYEQYF | TGTGCCAGCAGTCCCGGGACTTCCCCCTACGAGCAGTACTTC
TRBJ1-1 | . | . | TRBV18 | CASSQEQGMAEAFF | TGTGCCAGCTCACAGGAACAGGGAATGGCTGAAGCTTTCTTT
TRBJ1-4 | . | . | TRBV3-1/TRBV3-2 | CASSQPDIARVEKLFF | TGTGCCAGCAGCCAGCCAGACATTGCCAGGGTGGAAAAACTGTTTTTT
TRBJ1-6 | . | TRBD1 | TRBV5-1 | CASSFTLTGEGSSPLHF | TGCGCCAGCAGCTTCACCCTGACAGGGGAAGGCAGTTCACCCCTCCACTTT
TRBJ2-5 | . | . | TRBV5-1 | CASSLAGRKETQYF | TGCGCCAGCAGCTTGGCAGGCAGGAAAGAGACCCAGTACTTC
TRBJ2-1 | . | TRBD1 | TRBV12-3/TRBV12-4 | CASSSGTGNEQFF | TGTGCCAGCAGTTCCGGGACAGGCAATGAGCAGTTCTTC
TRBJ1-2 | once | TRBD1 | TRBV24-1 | CATQAPGTGVDGYTF | TGTGCCACCCAAGCGCCTGGGACAGGGGTGGATGGCTACACCTTC
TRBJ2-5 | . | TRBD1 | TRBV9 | CASSPRDRVGETQYF | TGTGCCAGCAGCCCTCGGGACAGGGTGGGAGAGACCCAGTACTTC
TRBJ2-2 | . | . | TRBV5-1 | CASRLEITGELFF | TGCGCCAGCAGGCTGGAGATTACCGGGGAGCTGTTTTTT
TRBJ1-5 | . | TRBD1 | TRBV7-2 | CASSLWTGRYSNQPQHF | TGTGCCAGCAGCTTGTGGACAGGGCGGTATAGCAATCAGCCCCAGCATTTT
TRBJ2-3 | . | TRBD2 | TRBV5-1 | CASSPGTSGRTDTQYF | TGCGCCAGCAGCCCAGGGACTAGCGGACGCACAGATACGCAGTATTTT
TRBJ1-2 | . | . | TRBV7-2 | CASSSGMNYGYTF | TGTGCCAGCAGCTCCGGGATGAACTATGGCTACACCTTC
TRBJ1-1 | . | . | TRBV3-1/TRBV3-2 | CASSQLEGNTEAFF | TGTGCCAGCAGCCAACTTGAGGGAAACACTGAAGCTTTCTTT
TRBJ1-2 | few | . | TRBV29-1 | CSVDPTARYGYTF | TGCAGCGTGGACCCGACAGCCCGTTATGGCTACACCTTC
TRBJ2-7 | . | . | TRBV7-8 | CASSLWGGAQSYEQYF | TGTGCCAGCAGCTTATGGGGCGGGGCACAATCCTACGAGCAGTACTTC
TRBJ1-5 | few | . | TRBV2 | CASRQYSNQPQHF | TGTGCCAGCAGACAGTATAGCAATCAGCCCCAGCATTTT
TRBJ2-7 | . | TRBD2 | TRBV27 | CASRTGTSGGALYEQYF | TGTGCCAGCAGAACCGGGACTAGCGGGGGGGCCTTATACGAGCAGTACTTC
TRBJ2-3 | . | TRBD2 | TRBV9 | CASSVAGVTDTQYF | TGTGCCAGCAGCGTGGCGGGGGTCACAGATACGCAGTATTTT
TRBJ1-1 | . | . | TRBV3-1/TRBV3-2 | CASSPGTEAFF | TGTGCCAGCTCCCCGGGTACTGAAGCTTTCTTT
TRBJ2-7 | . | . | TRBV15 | CATSALSYSEQYF | TGTGCCACCAGCGCACTTAGTTATAGCGAGCAGTACTTC
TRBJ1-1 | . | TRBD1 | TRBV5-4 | CASSLGGQGPYGTEAFF | TGTGCCAGCAGCTTGGGGGGACAGGGTCCGTACGGGACTGAAGCTTTCTTT
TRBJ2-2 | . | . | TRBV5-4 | CASTNPGKTGELFF | TGTGCCAGCACGAACCCGGGAAAAACCGGGGAGCTGTTTTTT
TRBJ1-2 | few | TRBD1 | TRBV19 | CASSRGQVVYGYTF | TGTGCCAGTAGTAGGGGACAGGTGGTATATGGCTACACCTTC
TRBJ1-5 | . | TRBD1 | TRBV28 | CASSLPDRVGNQPQHF | TGTGCCAGCAGTTTACCTGACAGGGTTGGCAATCAGCCCCAGCATTTT
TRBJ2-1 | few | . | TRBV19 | CASSRDSLSSYNEQFF | TGTGCCAGTAGTAGGGACTCTTTGAGCTCCTACAATGAGCAGTTCTTC
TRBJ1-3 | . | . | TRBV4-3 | CASSQDIPRSISGNTIYF | TGCGCCAGCAGCCAAGATATCCCTCGGTCGATCTCTGGAAACACCATATATTTT
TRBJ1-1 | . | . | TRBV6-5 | CASRREGGNTEAFF | TGTGCCAGCAGACGAGAAGGCGGGAACACTGAAGCTTTCTTT
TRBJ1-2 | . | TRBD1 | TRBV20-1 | CSASWAGGYGYTF | TGCAGTGCTAGTTGGGCAGGGGGCTATGGCTACACCTTC
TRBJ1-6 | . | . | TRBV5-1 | CASSLVPKGANSPLHF | TGCGCCAGCAGCTTGGTACCCAAGGGAGCGAATTCACCCCTCCACTTT
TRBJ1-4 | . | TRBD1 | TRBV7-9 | CASSRDRDPNEKLFF | TGTGCCAGCAGCCGCGACAGGGACCCAAATGAAAAACTGTTTTTT
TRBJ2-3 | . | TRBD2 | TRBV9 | CASSTGASGGANPSTDTQYF | TGTGCCAGCAGCACCGGGGCTAGCGGGGGGGCAAACCCTAGCACAGATACGCAGTATTTT
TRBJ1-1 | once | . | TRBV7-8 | CASRVTRGFMNTEAFF | TGTGCCAGCAGAGTCACCAGGGGCTTCATGAACACTGAAGCTTTCTTT
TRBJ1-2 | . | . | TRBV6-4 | CASSGFEGYDMRYTF | TGTGCCAGCAGTGGGTTTGAGGGTTACGATATGCGCTACACCTTC
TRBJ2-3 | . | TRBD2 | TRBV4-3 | CASSHTSGSTDTQYF | TGCGCCAGCAGCCATACTAGCGGGAGTACAGATACGCAGTATTTT
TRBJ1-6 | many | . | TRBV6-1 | CASSDPPRGNSPLHF | TGTGCCAGCAGTGACCCCCCGCGGGGGAATTCACCCCTCCACTTT
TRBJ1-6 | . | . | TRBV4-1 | CASSQAGGRDYSPLHF | TGCGCCAGCAGCCAAGCAGGCGGCAGGGATTATTCACCCCTCCACTTT
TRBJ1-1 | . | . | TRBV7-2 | CASSLVGRAAEAFF | TGTGCCAGCAGCTTAGTGGGGAGGGCAGCTGAAGCTTTCTTT
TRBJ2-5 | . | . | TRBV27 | CASSLLQGGETQYF | TGTGCCAGCAGTTTACTCCAGGGGGGAGAGACCCAGTACTTC
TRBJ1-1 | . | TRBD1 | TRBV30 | CAWSRGLDTEAFF | TGTGCCTGGTCCAGGGGGCTGGACACTGAAGCTTTCTTT
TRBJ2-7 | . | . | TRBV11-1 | CASSALPYEQYF | TGTGCCAGCAGCGCACTCCCCTACGAGCAGTACTTC
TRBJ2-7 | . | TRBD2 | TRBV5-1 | CASSRGLAGGQSYEQYF | TGCGCCAGCAGCCGGGGACTAGCGGGGGGTCAGTCCTACGAGCAGTACTTC
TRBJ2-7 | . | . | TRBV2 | CASKSQLYEQYF | TGTGCCAGCAAGTCCCAACTATACGAGCAGTACTTC
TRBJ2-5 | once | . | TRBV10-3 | CAGGALGDQETQYF | TGTGCGGGGGGGGCCCTAGGGGACCAAGAGACCCAGTACTTC
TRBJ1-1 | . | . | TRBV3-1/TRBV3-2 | CASSQDTNAFF | TGTGCCAGCAGCCAGGATACTAACGCTTTCTTT
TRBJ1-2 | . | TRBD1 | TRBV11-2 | CASSSLGQTYGYTF | TGTGCCAGCAGCTCGCTGGGACAGACCTATGGCTACACCTTC